This T cell receptor (beta chain) was profiled in a study of T cells of healthy individuals. Germline CDR1 and CDR2: LGHDT and YNNKEL (reference sequence). The CDR3 contains 18 residues. V was pared by 0 bases and J by 4 bases, with 22 bases between. TCRdb recomputed calls from the 5' RACE reads with MiXCR, one row per CDR3 protein. The data hold about 100,000 distinct CDR3 sequences, with around 17% observed a single time. The receptor was derived from a human donor in good health. V gene TRBV3-1 combines with J gene TRBJ2-7, with unresolved D. This chain's CDR3 is CASSQEALREYPVYEQYF. CDR3 sequence (DNA): TGTGCCAGCAGCCAAGAGGCCCTCCGAGAGTACCCCGTTTACGAGCAGTACTTC.